The next 25 T cell receptor beta chains were all read from a single sample in a study of cytomegalovirus exposure and HLA in healthy donors. PCR involved 60 Vbeta and 13 Jbeta primers. Method: immunoSEQ multiplex PCR; TCRdb's copy keeps in-frame clones and lacks some. The sample lists under 300,000 clones, about 66% occurring once. The sample consisted of PBMCs. These receptors came from a female donor in good health and CMV-seronegative.

This clone came up once. The sample holds other DNA sequences that translate to the same CDR3. V and J are TRBV5-1 and TRBJ2-7; 11 nucleotides agree with TRBD2. Looked up from germline, CDR1 is SGHRS and CDR2 is YFSETQ. V was pared by 2 bases and J by 4 bases, with 5 bases of the junction left unmatched. This CDR3 region has 15 residues. The CDR3: CASSLGLAGGYEQYF. As DNA, the CDR3 is TGCGCCAGCAGCTTAGGGCTAGCGGGAGGATACGAGCAGTACTTC.

The chain carries TRBV11-3 and TRBJ2-5; perhaps TRBD1 as D (6 bases). With the DNA end fitting TRBJ2-7 better, the J assignment may be wrong. The CDR3 consists of 16 residues. Looked up from germline, CDR1 is SGHNT and CDR2 is YENEEA. CDR3: CASSSRGRTLSYEQYF. As DNA, the CDR3 is TGTGCCAGCAGCTCCAGGGGCAGGACACTCTCCTACGAGCAGTACTTC.

The V gene is TRBV9, the J gene TRBJ2-2; D call uncertain. Germline CDR1 and CDR2: SGDLS and YYNGEE. The CDR3 has 18 residues. The ends were cut back, 0 bases at V and 5 bases at J, with 20 bases in the middle. The DNA of the CDR3 is TGTGCCAGCAGCGTAGCTCCCGGCGCGGAAGTTGGGACCGGGGAGCTGTTTTTT. As protein: CASSVAPGAEVGTGELFF.

This clone has just one count. The chain recombines TRBV5-1 with TRBJ1-1; D is unresolved. Deletions cut 4 bases from V and 1 base from J, with 2 bases between. The CDR3 length is 11 residues. Germline V gene data show CDR1 as SGHRS and CDR2 as YFSETQ. DNA for the CDR3: TGCGCCAGCAGCCGGAACACTGAAGCTTTCTTT. Protein: CASSRNTEAFF.

The chain carries TRBV11-3 and TRBJ1-2; D gene ambiguous. The CDR3 consists of 13 residues. Trimming removed 6 bases from V and 5 bases from J, with 13 bases in between. Germline V gene sequence: CDR1 SGHNT, CDR2 YENEEA. CDR3 region: CASRDSAGYGYTF. The DNA for the CDR3 is TGTGCCAGCAGGGACTCAGCCGGTTATGGCTACACCTTC. Using reference TRBV11-3 and TRBJ1-2 for the parts outside the CDR3, the full variable domain is EAGVVQSPRYKIIEKKQPVAFWCNPISGHNTLYWYLQNLGQGPELLIRYENEEAVDDSQLPKDRFSAERLKGVDSTLKIQPAELGDSAVYLCASRDSAGYGYTFGSGTRLTVV.

The chain combines TRBV4-1 with TRBJ2-1, with TRBD2 matching 12 bases. The CDR3 consists of 15 residues. CDR1 and CDR2 from the germline V gene are MGHRA and YSYEKL. The trim removed 4 bases at V and 7 bases at J, leaving 5 bases unmatched. The CDR3, as DNA: TGCGCCAGCAGCCCGACTAGCGGGAGTCGGAATGAGCAGTTCTTC. Translation gives CASSPTSGSRNEQFF.

The chain combines TRBV9 with TRBJ1-4; 9 bases map to TRBD1. Losses at the gene ends were 3 bases for V and 7 bases for J; bases not matched to a gene: 7. CDR1 and CDR2 from the germline V gene are SGDLS and YYNGEE. The CDR3 is made up of 15 amino acids. DNA for the CDR3: TGTGCCAGCAGCGCCGGACAGGGGAAAAGTGAAAAACTGTTTTTT. Amino acid sequence: CASSAGQGKSEKLFF. Based on the CDR3 plus reference TRBV9 and TRBJ1-4, the full variable domain is DSGVTQTPKHLITATGQRVTLRCSPRSGDLSVYWYQQSLDQGLQFLIQYYNGEERAKGNILERFSAQQFPDLHSELNLSSLELGDSALYFCASSAGQGKSEKLFFGSGTQLSVL.

The rearrangement joins TRBV6-1 to TRBJ1-5; TRBD1 might be the D (6 bases). This CDR3 has 16 residues. The V end lost 2 bases, the J end lost 5 bases, and 16 bases lay between the germline ends. CDR1 is MNHNS and CDR2 is SASEGT in the germline V gene. The CDR3 DNA follows: TGTGCCAGCAGTGAAAGGTGGGGGCAGTACTATCAGCCCCAGCATTTT. Amino acids: CASSERWGQYYQPQHF.

V gene TRBV5-1 combines with J gene TRBJ2-2; 10 bases are shared with TRBD1. The CDR3 contains 19 residues. The germline V gene has CDR1 SGHRS and CDR2 YFSETQ. J gave up 4 bases and V 1 base, and 13 bases lay outside the gene matches. The CDR3 loop is CASSLSYHPGTGATGELFF. Here the CDR3 DNA reads TGCGCCAGCAGCTTGAGCTATCATCCCGGGACAGGGGCCACCGGGGAGCTGTTTTTT.

This clone was picked up a small number of times. J is TRBJ1-6 and V is TRBV6-1, with D uncertain. V was cut by 2 bases and J by 7 bases, with 6 bases left in between. The CDR3 covers 13 residues. CDR1 and CDR2 (germline): MNHNS, SASEGT. In nucleotides, the CDR3 is TGTGCCAGCAGTGAACGGGAGAATTCACCCCTCCACTTT. It encodes CASSERENSPLHF.

This clone was seen more than once but under ten times. The V gene is TRBV28, the J gene TRBJ2-7; 8 bases match TRBD1. V shed 0 bases and J 5 bases; nucleotides not matched to a gene: 3. The CDR3 covers 14 residues. Germline CDR1 and CDR2: MDHEN and SYDVKM. CDR3 sequence reads: CASSLWDRVNEQYF. Written as DNA, the CDR3 is TGTGCCAGCAGTTTATGGGACAGGGTTAACGAGCAGTACTTC.

The chain links TRBV5-4 to TRBJ1-3; D gene ambiguous. From germline, CDR1 is SGHNT and CDR2 YYREEE (reference sequence). The CDR3 contains 15 residues. Deletions cut 2 bases from V and 0 bases from J, with 9 bases between. CDR3 nucleotide sequence: TGTGCCAGCAGCTTCGATAAGAGCTCTGGAAACACCATATATTTT. Encoded protein: CASSFDKSSGNTIYF.

J is TRBJ2-7 and V is TRBV27, with D perhaps matching TRBD2 (5 bases). The length of the CDR3 is 12 residues. Germline CDR1 reads MNHEY; CDR2 reads SMNVEV (reference sequence). With 5 bases removed from V and 8 bases from J, the gap between germline ends came to 13 bases. CDR3 nucleotide sequence: TGTGCCAGCAGTCCCACTAGTGATAAGCAGTACTTC. Protein sequence: CASSPTSDKQYF.

The V and J genes are TRBV6-4 and TRBJ1-1; D possibly corresponds to TRBD1 (5 bases). Germline V lookup: CDR1 MRHNA, CDR2 SNTAGT. The V end was cut by 0 bases, the J end by 3 bases, with 14 bases between. The CDR3 is 16 amino acids. The chain's CDR3 is CASSDSGPGLYTEAFF. CDR3 bases: TGTGCCAGCAGTGACTCAGGCCCAGGGCTATACACTGAAGCTTTCTTT.

In regard to this clone: A junction boundary mismatches the germline segment, possibly from a read error. V is TRBV14 and J is TRBJ2-5, with 10 positions matching TRBD1. The CDR3 contains 15 residues. Germline CDR1 SGHDN, CDR2 FVKESK. CDR3 sequence: CASSSGQGNHETQYF. For the CDR3, the DNA is TGTGCCAGCAGCTCGGGACAGGGGAACCACGAGACCCAGTACTTC.

The chain uses TRBV7-2 and TRBJ1-1; the match to TRBD1 covers 8 bases. The CDR3 has 14 residues. V shed 6 bases and J 1 base; nucleotides not matched to a gene: 4. CDR1 SGHTA and CDR2 FQGNSA come from the germline V gene. As DNA, the CDR3 is TGTGCCAGCAGTCGGGACAGGCCGAACACTGAAGCTTTCTTT. It specifies CASSRDRPNTEAFF.

V usage is TRBV13 and J usage is TRBJ2-5; TRBD2 agrees at 9 bases. The end of the DNA is better explained by TRBJ2-7, so the J call may be wrong. The CDR3 runs 15 residues. Looked up from germline, CDR1 is PRHDT and CDR2 is FYEKMQ (reference sequence). The CDR3 protein is CASSLYSGGAYEQYF. The CDR3 coding sequence is TGTGCCAGCAGCTTATATAGCGGGGGTGCCTACGAGCAGTACTTC.

V gene TRBV13 combines with J gene TRBJ1-2, with D maybe TRBD1 (5 bases). The germline V gene has CDR1 PRHDT and CDR2 FYEKMQ (reference sequence). V was clipped by 3 bases and J by 5 bases, with 10 bases between them. The CDR3 is 13 amino acids. CDR3 protein: CASSLPGVYGYTF. CDR3 DNA sequence: TGTGCCAGCAGCTTGCCGGGGGTTTATGGCTACACCTTC.

The rearrangement joins TRBV25-1 to TRBJ2-1, with D perhaps matching TRBD2 (5 bases). Germline-derived CDR1 and CDR2 are MGHDK and SYGVNS. V gave up 5 bases and J gave up 5 bases, with 19 bases separating them. This CDR3 contains 16 residues. The CDR3 here is CASSLGVAGKHNEQFF. The CDR3 nucleotides are TGTGCCAGCAGTCTGGGCGTTGCCGGGAAACACAATGAGCAGTTCTTC.

The chain employs TRBV27 and TRBJ1-1; possibly TRBD1 for D (6 bases). The V end was cut by 5 bases, the J end by 6 bases, with 10 bases between. In germline, CDR1 is MNHEY, CDR2 SMNVEV (reference sequence). The CDR3 extends over 12 amino acids. The DNA for the CDR3 is TGTGCCAGCAGTCCCTCAGGGGCTGAAGCTTTCTTT. Translated: CASSPSGAEAFF.

This rearrangement joins TRBV5-5 to TRBJ1-1, with 9 nucleotides matching TRBD1. With 0 bases clipped from V and 5 bases from J, the junction kept 2 bases outside the gene matches. The CDR3 is made up of 14 amino acids. Germline lookup yields CDR1 SGHKS and CDR2 YYEKEE (reference sequence). The CDR3 sequence is CASSLDRGLTEAFF. CDR3 bases: TGTGCCAGCAGCTTGGACAGGGGGCTTACTGAAGCTTTCTTT.

The chain has TRBV4-1 and TRBJ1-2; TRBD1 aligns across 8 bases. Germline V gene sequence: CDR1 MGHRA, CDR2 YSYEKL. The CDR3 covers 15 residues. J was trimmed by 6 bases and V by 0 bases; bases with no gene match: 6. DNA for the CDR3: TGCGCCAGCAGCCAAGAGGCCAGGGGGCAAGATGGCTACACCTTC. Protein sequence: CASSQEARGQDGYTF.

V and J are TRBV11-3 and TRBJ2-2, with TRBD1 identical over 8 bases. The V and J ends lost 5 bases and 4 bases, in that order; junction bases with no gene match: 15. This CDR3 comprises 18 residues. Germline V gene sequence: CDR1 SGHNT, CDR2 YENEEA. CDR3 DNA: TGTGCCAGCAGCCGCGGGCTTTTCAGGGGGCAAGGCACCGGGGAGCTGTTTTTT. As protein: CASSRGLFRGQGTGELFF. Full variable domain (outside the CDR3, taken from reference TRBV11-3 and TRBJ2-2): EAGVVQSPRYKIIEKKQPVAFWCNPISGHNTLYWYLQNLGQGPELLIRYENEEAVDDSQLPKDRFSAERLKGVDSTLKIQPAELGDSAVYLCASSRGLFRGQGTGELFFGEGSRLTVL.

The gene calls are TRBV19 and TRBJ2-5, with TRBD1 identical over 8 bases. V lost 2 bases and J lost 7; bases outside the gene matches: 12. This CDR3 is 16 amino acids long. Germline assignment: CDR1 LNHDA and CDR2 SQIVND (reference sequence). CDR3 region: CASSITGTGYSGTQYF. The CDR3 DNA reads TGTGCCAGTAGTATAACTGGGACAGGATACAGTGGGACCCAGTACTTC.

V and J are TRBV28 and TRBJ2-2; D call uncertain. This CDR3 region has 16 residues. The V and J ends lost 1 base and 0 bases respectively, with 9 bases between them. Germline V gene lookup returns CDR1 MDHEN and CDR2 SYDVKM. In DNA, the CDR3 is TGTGCCAGCAGTTTATATCTAGGAGCGAACACCGGGGAGCTGTTTTTT. It codes for CASSLYLGANTGELFF.